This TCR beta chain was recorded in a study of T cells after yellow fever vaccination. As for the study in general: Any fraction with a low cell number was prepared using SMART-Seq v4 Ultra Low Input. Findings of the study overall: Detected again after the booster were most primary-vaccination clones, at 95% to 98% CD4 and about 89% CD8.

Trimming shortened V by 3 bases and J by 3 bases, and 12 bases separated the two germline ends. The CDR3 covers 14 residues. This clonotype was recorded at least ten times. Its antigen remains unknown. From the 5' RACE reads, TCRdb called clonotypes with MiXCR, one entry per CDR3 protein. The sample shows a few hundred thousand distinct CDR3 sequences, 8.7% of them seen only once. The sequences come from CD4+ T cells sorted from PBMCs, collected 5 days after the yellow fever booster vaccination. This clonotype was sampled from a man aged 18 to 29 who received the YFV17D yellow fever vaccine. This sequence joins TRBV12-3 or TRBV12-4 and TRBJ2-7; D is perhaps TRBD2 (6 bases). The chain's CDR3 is CASSFAGPRYEQYF. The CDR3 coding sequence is TGTGCCAGCAGTTTTGCGGGACCCCGCTACGAGCAGTACTTC.